These 28 T cell receptor beta chains share one sample of origin, sequenced in a study of shared clonotypes between healthy human individuals. The protocol was immunoSEQ multiplex PCR, while the TCRdb copy is restricted to in-frame clones and leaves out a portion. The profile covers fewer than 650,000 clones, with 70% to 80% appearing a single time and more than 10% taken by the ten largest. Material: PBMCs. Source of these receptors: a woman aged 40 to 55 in good health. Some clones in this sample may be carry-over from other donors' samples.

This chain joins TRBV5-1 and TRBJ2-1, with 8 bases matching TRBD2. With 0 bases clipped from V and 6 bases from J, the junction kept 2 bases outside the gene matches. The CDR3 spans 14 residues. CDR1 and CDR2 (germline): SGHRS, YFSETQ. Written as DNA, the CDR3 is TGCGCCAGCAGCTTGGCGACTAGCGTCAATGAGCAGTTCTTC. Translating it yields CASSLATSVNEQFF.

The chain joins TRBV28 to TRBJ1-1, with 7 bases matching TRBD1. Germline loops: CDR1 MDHEN, CDR2 SYDVKM. The CDR3 loop spans 16 amino acids. J lost 4 bases, V lost 6 bases, and 14 bases had no gene match. Written as DNA, the CDR3 is TGTGCCAGCAGACCTACGACAGGGACCGACGGCACTGAAGCTTTCTTT. It codes for CASRPTTGTDGTEAFF.

The gene calls are TRBV5-1 and TRBJ2-3; maybe TRBD1 (5 bases). V dropped 1 base and J dropped 2 bases, with 8 bases sitting between them. Germline V lookup: CDR1 SGHRS, CDR2 YFSETQ. This CDR3 comprises 14 residues. CDR3 protein: CASSLTGPTDTQYF. In DNA, the CDR3 is TGCGCCAGCAGCTTGACAGGCCCCACAGATACGCAGTATTTT.

The J gene is TRBJ2-5, the V gene TRBV19, with TRBD2 matching over 7 bases. This CDR3 has 14 amino acids. Per the germline V gene, CDR1 is LNHDA and CDR2 is SQIVND (reference sequence). Losses at the gene ends were 4 bases for V and 4 bases for J; bases not matched to a gene: 6. CDR3 DNA: TGTGCCAGTAGTACGCAGACTAGCACAGAGACCCAGTACTTC. Its translation: CASSTQTSTETQYF.

The chain combines TRBV13 with TRBJ2-7; D gene ambiguous. Germline V gene data show CDR1 as PRHDT and CDR2 as FYEKMQ (reference sequence). This CDR3 has 13 residues. Deletions cut 1 base from V and 6 bases from J, with 10 bases between. The CDR3 protein is CASSLVGSGEQYF. DNA for the CDR3: TGTGCCAGCAGCTTAGTAGGGTCGGGCGAGCAGTACTTC.

The J gene is TRBJ2-7, the V gene TRBV10-3; TRBD1 matches at 12 bases. CDR1 is ENHRY, CDR2 SYGVKD, per germline. V shed 8 bases, J shed 5 bases, and the junction held 4 bases outside the gene matches. The CDR3 spans 13 residues. CDR3 nucleotide sequence: TGTGCCATCCGGGACAGGGGGCCTCACGAGCAGTACTTC. It is translated as CAIRDRGPHEQYF.

The V gene is TRBV5-8, the J gene TRBJ2-1, with 13 positions matching TRBD2. This CDR3 region has 16 residues. Germline V lookup: CDR1 SGHTS, CDR2 YDEGEE. J was trimmed by 3 bases and V by 5 bases; bases with no gene match: 5. The DNA of the CDR3 is TGTGCCAGCAGGAGAGGACTAGCGGGGGACTACAATGAGCAGTTCTTC. Translation gives CASRRGLAGDYNEQFF.

The V and J genes are TRBV5-1 and TRBJ1-2, with TRBD1 matching 9 bases. The ends lost 4 bases at V and 6 bases at J; junction bases unmatched: 4. Germline V gene sequence: CDR1 SGHRS, CDR2 YFSETQ. This CDR3 has 13 amino acids. The CDR3 bases are TGCGCCAGCAGCCCGGGACAGGGCCATGGCTACACCTTC. This translates into CASSPGQGHGYTF.

This clone was detected only a few times. This chain joins TRBV14 and TRBJ2-5; 8 bases are shared with TRBD1. Germline CDR1 and CDR2: SGHDN and FVKESK. V was clipped by 2 bases and J by 4 bases; unmatched bases: 9. The CDR3 sequence is 16 residues long. CDR3 loop: CASSQFNRGTGETQYF. CDR3 nucleotides: TGTGCCAGCAGCCAATTTAACAGGGGGACCGGAGAGACCCAGTACTTC.

This chain uses TRBV5-5 with TRBJ1-2; 8 nucleotides align to TRBD1. This CDR3 comprises 12 residues. V lost 6 bases to trimming and J lost 7 bases; unmatched junction nucleotides: 5. CDR1 is SGHKS, CDR2 YYEKEE, per germline (reference sequence). The CDR3 spells CASTEDRGGYTF. The CDR3 nucleotides read TGTGCCAGCACCGAAGACAGGGGTGGCTACACCTTC.

This clone occurred many times. This rearrangement joins TRBV19 to TRBJ2-3; a weak D match, TRBD2 (5 bases). There are 16 residues in the CDR3. Germline V lookup: CDR1 LNHDA, CDR2 SQIVND (reference sequence). With 2 bases removed from V and 0 bases from J, the gap between germline ends came to 12 bases. CDR3 region: CASSIKYSASTDTQYF. The CDR3 DNA reads as TGTGCCAGTAGTATAAAGTATAGCGCTAGCACAGATACGCAGTATTTT.

This chain joins TRBV27 and TRBJ2-7, with 8 bases lining up with TRBD2. The CDR3 totals 13 residues. J gave up 7 bases and V 6 bases, and 8 bases lay outside the gene matches. In germline, CDR1 is MNHEY, CDR2 SMNVEV (reference sequence). DNA for the CDR3: TGTGCCAGCAGCCAGGGACTAGTCGCTGAGCAGTACTTC. This codes for CASSQGLVAEQYF.

As to this clone: This likely came from a read error, as a far larger clone is one base away. The same CDR3 arises from other DNA sequences in this sample as well. V gene TRBV29-1 combines with J gene TRBJ1-1; no definite D call. This CDR3 has 13 amino acids. Trimming removed 3 bases from V and 1 base from J, with 9 bases in between. Germline V gives CDR1 SQVTM, CDR2 ANQGSEA. The CDR3 DNA sequence: TGCAGCGTTGACGCGGCCGGGAACACTGAAGCTTTCTTT. It codes for CSVDAAGNTEAFF.

The CDR3 coding sequence is TGCAGTGTGGGGGTAGACTATGGCTACACCTTC. Protein sequence: CSVGVDYGYTF. V usage is TRBV20-1 and J usage is TRBJ1-2; weak D call: TRBD1 (5 bases). Deletions cut 7 bases from V and 3 bases from J, with 9 bases between. The CDR3 is made up of 11 amino acids. Germline values: CDR1 DFQATT, CDR2 SNEGSKA (reference sequence).

In regard to this clone: Other DNA sequences of this sample code for an identical CDR3. The chain recombines TRBV27 with TRBJ2-7, with D possibly being TRBD2 (6 bases). Germline V gives CDR1 MNHEY, CDR2 SMNVEV (reference sequence). Trimming cost V 2 bases and J 2 bases, with 10 bases left between them. The CDR3 totals 14 residues. CDR3 amino acids: CASSLGRGTYEQYF. The CDR3 DNA follows: TGTGCCAGCAGTTTAGGGCGGGGAACCTACGAGCAGTACTTC.

The genes are TRBV15 and TRBJ2-7; D gene unclear. V lost 0 bases, J lost 7 bases, and 10 bases lay in between. Germline lookup yields CDR1 LNHNV and CDR2 YYDKDF (reference sequence). This CDR3 is built from 13 residues. Written as DNA, the CDR3 is TGTGCCACCAGCAGAGATAACAGTGGTGAGCAGTACTTC. Translating it yields CATSRDNSGEQYF.

This clone was seen only once. This chain links TRBV6-1 with TRBJ2-3, with 12 nucleotides matching TRBD2. This CDR3 spans 16 amino acids. The V segment lost 5 bases and the J segment 0 bases; nucleotides outside the gene matches: 3. The germline gives CDR1 MNHNS, CDR2 SASEGT. CDR3: CASSKGTSGSTDTQYF. The CDR3 region has the DNA TGTGCCAGCAGTAAAGGGACTAGCGGGAGCACAGATACGCAGTATTTT.

The chain joins TRBV27 to TRBJ1-5; no reliable D call. V was cut by 4 bases and J by 3 bases, with 7 bases left in between. CDR1 is MNHEY and CDR2 is SMNVEV in the germline V gene (reference sequence). The CDR3 loop spans 13 amino acids. Here the CDR3 DNA reads TGTGCCAGCAGTTGGGGATCCAATCAGCCCCAGCATTTT. Encoded protein: CASSWGSNQPQHF.

V usage is TRBV7-9 and J usage is TRBJ2-5; D is ambiguous. This CDR3 has 16 amino acids. Between the trimmed V and J ends, which lost 1 base and 1 base, there was a span of 13 bases. Looked up from germline, CDR1 is SEHNR and CDR2 is FQNEAQ (reference sequence). As DNA, the CDR3 is TGTGCCAGCAGCTTAGTGCCTTTACAGAGCCAAGAGACCCAGTACTTC. This gives the protein CASSLVPLQSQETQYF.

The chain combines TRBV7-2 with TRBJ2-5, with TRBD1 matching 7 bases. With the DNA end fitting TRBJ2-7 better, the J assignment may be wrong. The CDR3 loop spans 14 amino acids. Per germline, CDR1 SGHTA and CDR2 FQGNSA. The DNA for the CDR3 is TGTGCCAGCAGCTTAGGACAGGGCAGGGGCGAGCAGTACTTC. Its translation is CASSLGQGRGEQYF.

Points on this clone: This clone may be a read error of a much larger clone one base away. J is TRBJ2-7 and V is TRBV30; D possibly corresponds to TRBD2 (6 bases). Germline-derived CDR1 and CDR2 are GTSNPN and SVGIG (reference sequence). V lost 7 bases, J lost 9 bases, and 13 bases lay in between. The CDR3 runs 10 residues. The CDR3 reads CAFGGFRQYF. In DNA, the CDR3 is TGTGCCTTTGGGGGGTTCAGGCAGTACTTC.

The table lists this clone with a count of one. V and J are TRBV7-6 and TRBJ1-5; D is unclear. Looked up from germline, CDR1 is SGHVS and CDR2 is FNYEAQ. V lost 2 bases and J lost 0, with 2 bases in between. There are 13 residues in the CDR3. The CDR3 coding sequence is TGTGCCAGCAGCTTAAGTAGCAATCAGCCCCAGCATTTT. Amino acid sequence: CASSLSSNQPQHF.

V usage is TRBV2 and J usage is TRBJ2-2; D uncertain. Germline V CDR1 and CDR2: SNHLY, FYNNEI. This CDR3 comprises 14 residues. Trimming stripped 6 bases from V and 2 bases from J, with 10 bases between. CDR3 nucleotide sequence: TGTGCCAGCAGGCCTGTCGAAAACACCGGGGAGCTGTTTTTT. Protein product: CASRPVENTGELFF.

The chain carries TRBV5-6 and TRBJ1-2, with D possibly TRBD1 on 5 matching bases. Germline assignment: CDR1 SGHDT and CDR2 YYEEEE. The CDR3 runs 13 residues. Trimming pared 3 bases from V and 6 bases from J, leaving 12 bases between. The CDR3 reads CASSSYGTNGYTF. In DNA, the CDR3 is TGTGCCAGCAGCTCCTACGGGACCAATGGCTACACCTTC. The variable domain in full, with the rest retrieved from reference TRBV5-6 and TRBJ1-2, is DAGVTQSPTHLIKTRGQQVTLRCSPKSGHDTVSWYQQALGQGPQFIFQYYEEEERQRGNFPDRFSGHQFPNYSSELNVNALLLGDSALYLCASSSYGTNGYTFGSGTRLTVV.

CDR3 sequence reads: CASSKVAGTGSLNYEQYF. The CDR3 DNA is TGTGCCAGCAGCAAGGTCGCCGGGACAGGGTCTCTCAACTACGAGCAGTACTTC. This sequence joins TRBV7-8 and TRBJ2-7; TRBD1 agrees at 9 bases. The trim removed 5 bases at V and 3 bases at J, leaving 17 bases unmatched. The CDR3 spans 18 residues. The V gene's germline CDR1 is SGHVS and CDR2 FQNEAQ.

This sequence joins TRBV7-2 and TRBJ2-5, with D possibly matching TRBD2 (6 bases). The CDR3 totals 16 residues. Trimming took off 3 bases at V and 5 bases at J, with 19 bases between the two ends. In germline, CDR1 is SGHTA, CDR2 FQGNSA. Here the CDR3 DNA reads TGTGCCAGCAGCTTCTACCCAGCGGGCCGAGAGGAGACCCAGTACTTC. This sequence encodes CASSFYPAGREETQYF.

This clone showed up many times. The genes are TRBV7-6 and TRBJ1-1; D is uncertain. The CDR3 is 12 residues long. CDR1 is SGHVS, CDR2 FNYEAQ, per germline. V gave up 4 bases and J gave up 7 bases, with 10 bases separating them. CDR3 sequence (DNA): TGTGCCAGCAGCTCCTTATGGGGTGAAGCTTTCTTT. Translation: CASSSLWGEAFF.

This chain joins TRBV27 and TRBJ2-7; 9 nucleotides match TRBD1. V gave up 3 bases and J gave up 3 bases; unmatched junction bases: 6. CDR1 and CDR2 (germline): MNHEY, SMNVEV (reference sequence). The CDR3 extends over 15 amino acids. CDR3 loop: CASSFRGQGRYEQYF. In nucleotides, the CDR3 is TGTGCCAGCAGTTTCCGGGGACAGGGTCGCTACGAGCAGTACTTC.